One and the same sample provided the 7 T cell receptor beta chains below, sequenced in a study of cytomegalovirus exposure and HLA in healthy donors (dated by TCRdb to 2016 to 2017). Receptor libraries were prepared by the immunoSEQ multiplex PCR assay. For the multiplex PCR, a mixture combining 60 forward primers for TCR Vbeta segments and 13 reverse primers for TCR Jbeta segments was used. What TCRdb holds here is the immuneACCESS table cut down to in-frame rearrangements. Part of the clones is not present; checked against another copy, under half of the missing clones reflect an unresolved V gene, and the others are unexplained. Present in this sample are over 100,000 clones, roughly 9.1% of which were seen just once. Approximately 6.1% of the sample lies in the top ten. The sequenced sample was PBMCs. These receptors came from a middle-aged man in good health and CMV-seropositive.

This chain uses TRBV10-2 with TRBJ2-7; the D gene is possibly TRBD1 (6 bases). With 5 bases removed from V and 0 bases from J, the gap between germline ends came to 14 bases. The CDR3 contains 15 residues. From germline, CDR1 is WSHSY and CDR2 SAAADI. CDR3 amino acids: CASSYRQVNSYEQYF. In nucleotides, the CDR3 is TGCGCCAGCAGTTATAGACAGGTCAACTCCTACGAGCAGTACTTC.

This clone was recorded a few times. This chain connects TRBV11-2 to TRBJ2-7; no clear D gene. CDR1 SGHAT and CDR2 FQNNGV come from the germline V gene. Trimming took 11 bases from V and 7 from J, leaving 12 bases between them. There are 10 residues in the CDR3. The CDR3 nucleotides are TGTGCCGTCAACCCTATAGAGCAGTACTTC. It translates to CAVNPIEQYF.

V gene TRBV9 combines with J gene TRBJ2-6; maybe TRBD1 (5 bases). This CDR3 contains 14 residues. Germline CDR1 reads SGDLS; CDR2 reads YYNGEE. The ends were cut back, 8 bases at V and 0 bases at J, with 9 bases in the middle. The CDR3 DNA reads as TGTGCCAGTAGGGGTATCTCTGGGGCCAACGTCCTGACTTTC. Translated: CASRGISGANVLTF.

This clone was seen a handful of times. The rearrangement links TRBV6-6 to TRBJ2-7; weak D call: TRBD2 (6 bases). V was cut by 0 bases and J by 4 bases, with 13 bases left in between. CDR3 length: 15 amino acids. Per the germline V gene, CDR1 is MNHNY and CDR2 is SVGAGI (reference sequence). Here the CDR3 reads CASSYSGGKDYEQYF. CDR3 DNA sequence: TGTGCCAGCAGTTACTCCGGCGGGAAAGATTACGAGCAGTACTTC.

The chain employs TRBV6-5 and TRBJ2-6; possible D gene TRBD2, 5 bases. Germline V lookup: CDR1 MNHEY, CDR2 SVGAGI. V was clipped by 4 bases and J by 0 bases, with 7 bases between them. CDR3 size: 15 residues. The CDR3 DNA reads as TGTGCCAGCAGTTCGGGGTCCTCTGGGGCCAACGTCCTGACTTTC. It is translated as CASSSGSSGANVLTF.

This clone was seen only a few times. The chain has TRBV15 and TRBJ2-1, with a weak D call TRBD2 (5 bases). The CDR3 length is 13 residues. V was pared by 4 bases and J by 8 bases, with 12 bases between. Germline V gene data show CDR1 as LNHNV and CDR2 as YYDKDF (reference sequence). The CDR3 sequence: CATSTKNSDEQFF. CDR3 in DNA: TGTGCCACCAGCACTAAGAATAGCGATGAGCAGTTCTTC. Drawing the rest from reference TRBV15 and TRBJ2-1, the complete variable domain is DAMVIQNPRYQVTQFGKPVTLSCSQTLNHNVMYWYQQKSSQAPKLLFHYYDKDFNNEADTPDNFQSRRPNTSFCFLDIRSPGLGDTAMYLCATSTKNSDEQFFGPGTRLTVL.

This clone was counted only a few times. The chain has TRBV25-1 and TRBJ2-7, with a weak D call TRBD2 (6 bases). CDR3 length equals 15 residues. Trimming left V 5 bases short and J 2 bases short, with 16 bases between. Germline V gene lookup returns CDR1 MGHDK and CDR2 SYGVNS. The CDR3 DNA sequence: TGTGCCAGCAGTTTCCCCACGGGACTCACCTACGAGCAGTACTTC. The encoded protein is CASSFPTGLTYEQYF.